The 20 T cell receptor beta chains presented below share a single source sample, sequenced in a study of blood T cell repertoires in COVID-19. Libraries were prepared by immunoSEQ multiplex PCR; TCRdb keeps only in-frame clonotypes and omits some of them. The sample comprises about 92,000 clones, 72% of which are singletons, and 20% to 25% rests with the top ten. The sequencing input was peripheral blood. These receptor sequences come from a woman between 55 and 75 years old in a cohort sampled during active or convalescent COVID-19.

This clone was seen many times. The J gene is TRBJ1-4, the V gene TRBV19; D may be TRBD1 (6 bases). The V end lost 2 bases, the J end lost 2 bases, and 18 bases lay between the germline ends. The CDR3 has 18 amino acids. From germline, CDR1 is LNHDA and CDR2 SQIVND (reference sequence). The CDR3 sequence is CASSISAVGGGTNEKLFF. The DNA of the CDR3 is TGTGCCAGTAGTATAAGTGCCGTCGGGGGGGGCACTAATGAAAAACTGTTTTTT.

V is TRBV18 and J is TRBJ2-7, with D unclear. V dropped 2 bases and J dropped 2 bases, with 10 bases sitting between them. This CDR3 region has 14 residues. Germline CDR1 and CDR2: KGHSH and LQKENI. The CDR3 coding sequence is TGTGCCAGCTCACCAACAGAGACACCCTACGAGCAGTACTTC. It translates to CASSPTETPYEQYF.

This rearrangement joins TRBV4-3 to TRBJ2-3; D perhaps matches TRBD2 (7 bases). This CDR3 spans 16 amino acids. Germline loops: CDR1 LGHNA, CDR2 YSLEER. V dropped 0 bases and J dropped 5 bases, with 15 bases sitting between them. CDR3 amino acids: CASSQEPGGGIDTQYF. The CDR3 bases are TGCGCCAGCAGCCAAGAACCGGGGGGCGGAATAGATACGCAGTATTTT.

The DNA of the CDR3 is TGCGCCAGCACAGAGATTTTCGGGGTCGAAGCTTTCTTT. This codes for CASTEIFGVEAFF. The V call is TRBV5-1, the J call TRBJ1-1; D call uncertain. CDR3 size: 13 residues. V gave up 6 bases and J gave up 8 bases, with 17 bases separating them. The germline gives CDR1 SGHRS, CDR2 YFSETQ.

This clone showed up just a few times. The chain is built from TRBV9 and TRBJ1-1, with D tentatively TRBD1 (6 bases). Looked up from germline, CDR1 is SGDLS and CDR2 is YYNGEE. This CDR3 contains 14 residues. V was trimmed by 3 bases and J by 2 bases, leaving 11 bases between them. The CDR3 sequence is CASSALQGNTEAFF. Here the CDR3 DNA reads TGTGCCAGCAGCGCACTACAGGGAAACACTGAAGCTTTCTTT.

The gene calls are TRBV4-1 and TRBJ2-3, with D tentatively TRBD1 (6 bases). Germline V CDR1 and CDR2: MGHRA, YSYEKL. Trimming stripped 4 bases from V and 0 bases from J, with 8 bases between. The CDR3 totals 14 residues. The CDR3 reads CASSRTESTDTQYF. The CDR3, as DNA: TGCGCCAGCAGCCGGACAGAGAGCACAGATACGCAGTATTTT.

Only one count was recorded for this clone. The rearrangement uses TRBV5-5 and TRBJ2-3; D call uncertain. V lost 4 bases and J 1 base, leaving 13 bases between the germline ends. The germline V gene encodes CDR1 SGHKS and CDR2 YYEKEE (reference sequence). There are 15 residues in the CDR3. The CDR3 coding sequence is TGTGCCAGCAGCCCCGCTGCGTTGCGCACAGATACGCAGTATTTT. The encoded protein is CASSPAALRTDTQYF.

The chain recombines TRBV18 with TRBJ2-7; 7 bases are a match to TRBD2. CDR1 and CDR2 from the germline V gene are KGHSH and LQKENI. The junction had 6 bases not matched to a gene; V was cut back by 4 bases and J by 0 bases. The CDR3 is 15 amino acids. CDR3 nucleotide sequence: TGTGCCAGCTCACGACAGCGGGACCACTCCTACGAGCAGTACTTC. This codes for CASSRQRDHSYEQYF.

The chain uses TRBV5-6 and TRBJ2-7, with 13 bases identical to TRBD2. The trim removed 4 bases at V and 3 bases at J, leaving 10 bases unmatched. The CDR3 sequence is 17 residues long. Germline loops: CDR1 SGHDT, CDR2 YYEEEE. CDR3 nucleotides: TGTGCCAGCAGCCCGGGACTAGCGGGGAGGCAAGTCTACGAGCAGTACTTC. Its protein product is CASSPGLAGRQVYEQYF.

This clone was counted a few times. This same CDR3 is encoded by further DNA sequences in the sample. The chain combines TRBV6-6 with TRBJ1-1, with a tentative D call TRBD1 (5 bases). CDR3 length equals 15 residues. The germline V gene has CDR1 MNHNY and CDR2 SVGAGI (reference sequence). V shed 0 bases and J shed 0 bases, with 8 bases lying between them. CDR3 in amino acids: CASSYSPGMNTEAFF. CDR3 coding DNA: TGTGCCAGCAGTTACTCGCCAGGGATGAACACTGAAGCTTTCTTT.

The rearrangement links TRBV5-1 to TRBJ2-3; D may be TRBD1 (5 bases). The CDR3 is 14 residues long. The V end lost 0 bases, the J end lost 5 bases, and 10 bases lay between the germline ends. The germline V gene has CDR1 SGHRS and CDR2 YFSETQ. CDR3 protein: CASSLARAQDTQYF. Written as DNA, the CDR3 is TGCGCCAGCAGCTTGGCCAGGGCCCAAGATACGCAGTATTTT.

This chain links TRBV7-2 with TRBJ2-2, with 9 bases matching TRBD1. The length of the CDR3 is 15 residues. Germline V gene lookup returns CDR1 SGHTA and CDR2 FQGNSA. V shed 5 bases and J 4 bases; nucleotides not matched to a gene: 5. DNA for the CDR3: TGTGCCAGCAGCCCGGACAGGGGTCCCACCGGGGAGCTGTTTTTT. This gives the protein CASSPDRGPTGELFF.

The chain combines TRBV7-2 with TRBJ2-5; maybe TRBD1 (5 bases). The ends were cut back, 3 bases at V and 2 bases at J, with 13 bases in the middle. The CDR3 loop spans 15 amino acids. Per the germline V gene, CDR1 is SGHTA and CDR2 is FQGNSA. CDR3 bases: TGTGCCAGCAGCTTTGGACAAAGTGCTCAAGAGACCCAGTACTTC. Protein sequence: CASSFGQSAQETQYF.

The V call is TRBV24-1, the J call TRBJ2-1; 14 nucleotides align to TRBD2. The V gene end was trimmed by 3 bases and the J gene end by 12 bases; junction bases not matched to a gene: 6. The germline CDR1 and CDR2 sequences are KGHDR and SFDVKD. The CDR3 covers 15 residues. The CDR3, as DNA: TGTGCCACCAGTGATCCGACTAGCGGGGGGGAGGGGCAGTTCTTC. Protein sequence: CATSDPTSGGEGQFF.

The chain links TRBV7-6 to TRBJ1-2; 7 bases agree with TRBD1. Germline assignment: CDR1 SGHVS and CDR2 FNYEAQ. The V segment lost 6 bases and the J segment 2 bases; nucleotides outside the gene matches: 9. CDR3 length equals 15 residues. The CDR3 is CASSRTRTGNYGYTF. The CDR3 region has the DNA TGTGCCAGCAGTCGCACTAGGACAGGAAACTATGGCTACACCTTC.

CDR3 sequence reads: CASSGRGQETQYF. CDR3 nucleotides: TGTGCCAGTAGTGGGAGGGGGCAAGAGACCCAGTACTTC. The V call is TRBV19, the J call TRBJ2-5; tentatively, D is TRBD2 (7 bases). Trimming took 5 bases from V and 2 from J, leaving 9 bases between them. Germline CDR1 is LNHDA and CDR2 is SQIVND (reference sequence). The CDR3 is made up of 13 amino acids. The full variable domain, with the rest looked up from reference TRBV19 and TRBJ2-5, is DGGITQSPKYLFRKEGQNVTLSCEQNLNHDAMYWYRQDPGQGLRLIYYSQIVNDFQKGDIAEGYSVSREKKESFPLTVTSAQKNPTAFYLCASSGRGQETQYFGPGTRLLVL.

Comment on this clone: Just one base apart from a much larger clone, this may be a read error. The chain has TRBV5-5 and TRBJ1-5, with no clear D. V shed 0 bases and J shed 4 bases, with 5 bases lying between them. The CDR3 totals 13 residues. Germline CDR1 is SGHKS and CDR2 is YYEKEE (reference sequence). As DNA, the CDR3 is TGTGCCAGCAGCTTGGGGCCGAATCAGCCCCAGCATTTT. Protein product: CASSLGPNQPQHF.

This chain links TRBV5-1 with TRBJ2-3; the match to TRBD1 covers 8 bases. In germline, CDR1 is SGHRS, CDR2 YFSETQ. The CDR3 loop spans 15 amino acids. The V segment lost 4 bases and the J segment 2 bases; nucleotides outside the gene matches: 6. CDR3 nucleotide sequence: TGCGCCAGCAGCCTGGGGACAGGAAACACAGATACGCAGTATTTT. As protein: CASSLGTGNTDTQYF.

The chain carries TRBV5-1 and TRBJ2-1, with 9 bases aligning to TRBD1. V shed 5 bases, J shed 8 bases, and the junction held 11 bases outside the gene matches. The CDR3 extends over 15 amino acids. From germline, CDR1 is SGHRS and CDR2 YFSETQ. The chain's CDR3 is CASSEPGQGLHEQFF. The CDR3 DNA reads as TGCGCCAGCAGTGAACCGGGACAGGGATTACATGAGCAGTTCTTC.

CDR3 amino acids: CASTEGGLETQYF. CDR3 in DNA: TGTGCCAGCACCGAGGGGGGGCTAGAGACCCAGTACTTC. The chain carries TRBV2 and TRBJ2-5; a possible D gene is TRBD2 (7 bases). Trimming pared 7 bases from V and 4 bases from J, leaving 13 bases between. The CDR3 loop spans 13 amino acids. The V gene's germline CDR1 is SNHLY and CDR2 FYNNEI.